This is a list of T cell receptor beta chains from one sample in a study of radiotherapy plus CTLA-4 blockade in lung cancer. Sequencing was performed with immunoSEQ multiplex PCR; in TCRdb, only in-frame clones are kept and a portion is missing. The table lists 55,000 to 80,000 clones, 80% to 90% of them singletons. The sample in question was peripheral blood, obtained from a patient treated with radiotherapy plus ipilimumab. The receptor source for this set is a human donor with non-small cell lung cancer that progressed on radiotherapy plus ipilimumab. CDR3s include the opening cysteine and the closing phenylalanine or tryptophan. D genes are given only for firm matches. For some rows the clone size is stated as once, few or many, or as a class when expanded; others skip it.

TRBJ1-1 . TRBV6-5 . CASSRTTKNTEAFF TGTGCCAGCAGCAGGACAACTAAGAACACTGAAGCTTTCTTT
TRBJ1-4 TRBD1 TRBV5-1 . CASSSGQGGNEKLFF TGCGCCAGCAGCTCTGGACAGGGTGGTAATGAAAAACTGTTTTTT
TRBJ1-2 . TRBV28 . CASSLQELRGYAF TGTGCCAGCAGTTTACAGGAACTTCGAGGCTACGCCTTC
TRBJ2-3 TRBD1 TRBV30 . CAWRDRGTDTQYF TGTGCCTGGAGGGACAGGGGGACAGATACGCAGTATTTT
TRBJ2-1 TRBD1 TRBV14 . CASSHPTGSSYNEQFF TGTGCCAGCAGCCACCCGACAGGGAGCTCCTACAATGAGCAGTTCTTC
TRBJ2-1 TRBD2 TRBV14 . CASGTSGFNEQFF TGTGCCAGCGGGACTAGCGGGTTCAATGAGCAGTTCTTC
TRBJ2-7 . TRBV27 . CASSLYGGSYEQYF TGTGCCAGCAGTTTATACGGAGGATCCTACGAGCAGTACTTC
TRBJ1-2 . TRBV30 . CACYRVGNGYTF TGTGCCTGTTACAGGGTCGGAAATGGCTACACCTTC
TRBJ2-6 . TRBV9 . CASSVGLQVKTGANVLTF TGTGCCAGCAGCGTAGGCTTACAGGTGAAAACTGGGGCCAACGTCCTGACTTTC
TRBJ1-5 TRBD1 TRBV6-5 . CASSRTGDDQPQHF TGTGCCAGCAGTAGGACAGGGGATGATCAGCCCCAGCATTTT
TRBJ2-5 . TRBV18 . CASSPGGGWKTQYF TGTGCCAGCTCACCAGGGGGCGGATGGAAGACCCAGTACTTC
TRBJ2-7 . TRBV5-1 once CASSQVPSGEQYF TGCGCCAGCAGCCAGGTGCCTAGTGGCGAGCAGTACTTC
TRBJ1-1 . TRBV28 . CASSWGRVLNTEAFF TGTGCCAGCAGCTGGGGGAGGGTTTTGAACACTGAAGCTTTCTTT
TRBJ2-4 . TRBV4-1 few CASSQDAQGDSRAKNIQYF TGCGCCAGCAGCCAAGATGCTCAAGGGGACTCCCGGGCCAAAAACATTCAGTACTTC
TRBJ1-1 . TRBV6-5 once CASSLQAGLNTEAFF TGTGCCAGCAGTCTCCAAGCGGGCTTGAACACTGAAGCTTTCTTT
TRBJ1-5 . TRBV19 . CASSTRRQPQLLHF TGTGCCAGTAGTACACGGAGGCAGCCACAACTCCTGCATTTT
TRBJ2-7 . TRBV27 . CASSLPPITGRRLEQYF TGTGCCAGCAGTTTGCCACCCATAACGGGCCGCCGCCTCGAGCAGTACTTC
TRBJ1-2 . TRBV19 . CASSMRTTGYGYTF TGTGCCAGTAGTATGCGGACAACCGGCTATGGCTACACCTTC
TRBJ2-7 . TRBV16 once CASSQRGGRSYEQYF TGTGCCAGCAGCCAACGAGGGGGTAGGTCCTACGAGCAGTACTTC
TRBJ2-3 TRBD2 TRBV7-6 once CASSSAGGRSTDTQYF TGTGCCAGCAGCTCAGCGGGAGGCCGGAGCACAGATACGCAGTATTTT
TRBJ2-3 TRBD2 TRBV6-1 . CASSGLAGSTDTQYF TGTGCCAGCAGTGGACTAGCGGGGAGCACAGATACGCAGTATTTT
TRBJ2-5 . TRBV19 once CASSPSWVATQYF TGTGCCAGTAGTCCCTCGTGGGTTGCGACCCAGTACTTC
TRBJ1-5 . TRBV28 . CASNRPGRNQPQHF TGTGCCAGCAATAGACCGGGACGCAATCAGCCCCAGCATTTT
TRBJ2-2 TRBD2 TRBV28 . CASSPPGLAGNTGELFF TGTGCCAGCAGTCCACCGGGACTAGCGGGGAACACCGGGGAGCTGTTTTTT
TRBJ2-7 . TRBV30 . CAWSPSSYEQYF TGTGCCTGGAGTCCTAGCTCCTACGAGCAGTACTTC
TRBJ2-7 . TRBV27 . CASSLYSPSYEQYF TGTGCCAGCAGTTTATACTCTCCCTCCTACGAGCAGTACTTC
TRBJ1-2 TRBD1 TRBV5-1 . CASSLGPGQADYTF TGCGCCAGCAGCTTGGGGCCGGGACAGGCCGACTACACCTTC
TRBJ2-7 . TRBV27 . CASRIWAESYEQYF TGTGCCAGCCGAATATGGGCAGAATCCTACGAGCAGTACTTC
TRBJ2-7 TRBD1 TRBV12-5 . CASGTGTGAHEQYF TGTGCTAGTGGTACCGGGACAGGGGCCCACGAGCAGTACTTC
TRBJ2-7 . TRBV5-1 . CASSLLGEQYF TGCGCCAGCAGCTTGCTGGGCGAGCAGTACTTC
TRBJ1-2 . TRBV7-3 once CASSLGPGAGYTF TGTGCCAGCAGCTTAGGTCCGGGGGCGGGCTACACCTTC
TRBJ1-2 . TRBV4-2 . CASSQDRSTYGYTF TGTGCCAGCAGCCAAGATCGATCCACCTATGGCTACACCTTC
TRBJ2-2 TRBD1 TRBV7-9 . CASSFGTGMTGELFF TGTGCCAGCAGCTTCGGGACAGGGATGACCGGGGAGCTGTTTTTT
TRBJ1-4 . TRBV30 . CAWSVRSGVAAEKLFF TGTGCCTGGAGTGTAAGGTCGGGCGTGGCCGCGGAAAAACTGTTTTTT
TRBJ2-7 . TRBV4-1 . CASSQLPGPYEQYF TGCGCCAGCAGCCAACTGCCTGGGCCCTACGAGCAGTACTTC
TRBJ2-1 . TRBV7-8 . CASSHWGVNEQFF TGTGCCAGCAGCCATTGGGGAGTGAATGAGCAGTTCTTC
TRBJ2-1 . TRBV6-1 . CASGTYKFF TGTGCCAGCGGGACCTACAAGTTCTTC
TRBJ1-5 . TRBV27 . CASSPLGAGGNQPQHF TGTGCCAGCAGCCCCCTGGGGGCTGGCGGGAATCAGCCCCAGCATTTT